The 3 T cell receptor beta chains reported below all come from one sample, sequenced in a study of T cells after yellow fever vaccination. TCRdb used MiXCR to reprocess the 5' RACE reads, holding one entry per CDR3 protein. The data contain fewer than 350,000 distinct CDR3 sequences, 7.5% to 9% of them singletons. This specimen consisted of PBMCs, obtained on the day of the first yellow fever vaccination. The receptors here all came from a man between 18 and 29 years old who received the YFV17D yellow fever vaccine.

This clonotype was detected only a few times. The chain couples TRBV6-2 or TRBV6-3 to TRBJ1-1; unclear D gene. CDR3 length: 17 residues. V was pared by 4 bases and J by 0 bases, with 18 bases between. CDR1 is MNHEY, CDR2 SVGEGT, per germline. CDR3 coding DNA: TGTGCCAGCAGTTCCGTCACCGTTTGGACGGTGAACACTGAAGCTTTCTTT. Protein product: CASSSVTVWTVNTEAFF.

This clonotype was observed a few times. V and J are TRBV6-5 and TRBJ1-5; D gene ambiguous. Looked up from germline, CDR1 is MNHEY and CDR2 is SVGAGI. The CDR3 spans 15 residues. Trimming left V 2 bases short and J 3 bases short, with 11 bases between. This CDR3 is CASSYGSGNNQPQHF. The CDR3 DNA reads as TGTGCCAGCAGTTACGGTTCGGGGAACAATCAGCCCCAGCATTTT.

J is TRBJ2-4 and V is TRBV10-3, with TRBD1 identical over 7 bases. Unmatched junction bases numbered 3, after V lost 8 bases and J lost 2 bases. The CDR3 is 13 residues long. Germline V gene sequence: CDR1 ENHRY, CDR2 SYGVKD. In DNA, the CDR3 is TGTGCCATCCAGAGGGGGCCCAAAAACATTCAGTACTTC. Protein product: CAIQRGPKNIQYF.